These T cell receptor beta chains were read from a single sample in a study of blood T cell repertoires in COVID-19. Assay: immunoSEQ multiplex PCR; the TCRdb copy retains only in-frame clones and omits some. The data contain more than 150,000 clones, roughly nine tenths of them seen just once; the ten biggest clones take up 0.99%. Input material: peripheral blood. These receptor sequences come from a man aged 18 to 35 with acute or convalescent COVID-19. CDR3s include the opening cysteine and the closing phenylalanine or tryptophan. The D gene is left open where the match is weak. Clone size, where shown, is once, few, many, or a class for clones that have expanded.

J gene | clone size | V gene | D gene | CDR3 protein | CDR3 DNA
TRBJ2-5 | . | TRBV7-3 | TRBD1 | CASSITGGAETQYF | TGTGCCAGCAGCATTACAGGGGGCGCGGAGACCCAGTACTTC
TRBJ1-3 | . | TRBV6-2/TRBV6-3 | . | CASSPRNTIYF | TGTGCCAGCAGCCCTCGGAACACCATATATTTT
TRBJ1-5 | few | TRBV6-1 | TRBD1 | CASSGQDRGPNQPQHF | TGTGCCAGCAGTGGTCAGGACAGGGGGCCTAATCAGCCCCAGCATTTT
TRBJ2-7 | . | TRBV3-1/TRBV3-2 | TRBD1 | CASSHGPGTGDYEQYF | TGTGCCAGCAGCCATGGTCCCGGGACAGGCGACTACGAGCAGTACTTC
TRBJ1-2 | . | TRBV6-5 | TRBD1 | CASSPGTGGHGYTF | TGTGCCAGCAGTCCCGGGACAGGGGGCCATGGCTACACCTTC
TRBJ1-5 | . | TRBV25-1 | . | CASSEGTGPQHF | TGTGCCAGCAGTGAAGGAACAGGGCCCCAGCATTTT
TRBJ2-7 | . | TRBV3-1/TRBV3-2 | TRBD1 | CASSQFGTGTYEQYF | TGTGCCAGCAGCCAATTTGGGACAGGTACCTACGAGCAGTACTTC
TRBJ2-2 | . | TRBV7-9 | TRBD1 | CASSLQGATGELFF | TGTGCCAGCAGCTTACAGGGGGCGACCGGGGAGCTGTTTTTT
TRBJ2-2 | . | TRBV9 | TRBD1 | CASSSRQGARGTGELFF | TGTGCCAGCAGCTCGCGACAGGGGGCAAGAGGCACCGGGGAGCTGTTTTTT
TRBJ1-4 | . | TRBV19 | . | CASCRYNEKLFF | TGTGCCTCATGTCGGTATAATGAAAAACTGTTTTTT
TRBJ1-5 | . | TRBV4-1 | . | CASSPVGGRRSNQPQHF | TGCGCCAGCAGCCCCGTGGGGGGGCGGAGAAGCAATCAGCCCCAGCATTTT
TRBJ2-1 | . | TRBV4-1 | . | CASSLEPHDSAGNEQFF | TGCGCCAGCAGCCTCGAACCACATGACTCTGCGGGGAATGAGCAGTTCTTC
TRBJ2-1 | . | TRBV4-1 | TRBD1 | CASSQTGGFEQFF | TGCGCCAGCAGCCAGACAGGGGGTTTTGAGCAGTTCTTC